The 18 T cell receptor beta chains reported below all come from one sample, sequenced in a study of beta chain features in type 1 diabetes. The whole isolated RNA underwent reverse transcription, so sequencing captured expressed TCRB transcripts. TCRdb's copy holds only in-frame clones and misses some; the assay was immunoSEQ multiplex PCR. Of 450,000 or so clones in the sample, about an eighth were seen once. The specimen was naive CD4+ T cells from blood. These receptors were collected from a woman aged 18-29 years in good health.

The table lists this clone with a few counts. This chain uses TRBV2 with TRBJ2-7; D gene unclear. V gave up 5 bases and J gave up 2 bases, with 1 base separating them. The CDR3 is made up of 10 amino acids. The germline CDR1 and CDR2 sequences are SNHLY and FYNNEI. Written as DNA, the CDR3 is TGTGCCAGCAGTACCTACGAGCAGTACGTC. Translation: CASSTYEQYV.

This clone has more than one count but fewer than ten. V and J are TRBV18 and TRBJ2-5, with D possibly being TRBD1 (6 bases). This CDR3 spans 15 amino acids. The V end lost 1 base, the J end lost 2 bases, and 11 bases lay between the germline ends. Germline V lookup: CDR1 KGHSH, CDR2 LQKENI. The CDR3 reads CASSPRNREQETQYF. DNA for the CDR3: TGTGCCAGCTCACCACGGAACAGGGAACAAGAGACCCAGTACTTC.

J is TRBJ2-7 and V is TRBV29-1, with 9 positions matching TRBD1. CDR1 and CDR2 from the germline V gene are SQVTM and ANQGSEA. This CDR3 has 12 residues. V trimming: 5 bases; J trimming: 3 bases; junction bases outside the gene matches: 2. The CDR3 sequence: CSVRGQGYEQYF. The CDR3 region has the DNA TGCAGCGTTAGGGGACAGGGCTACGAGCAGTACTTC.

The chain links TRBV28 to TRBJ2-7, with D unresolved. Trimming pared 8 bases from V and 4 bases from J, leaving 12 bases between. The CDR3 loop spans 12 amino acids. Germline CDR1 is MDHEN and CDR2 is SYDVKM. The CDR3 sequence is CASVGLLYEQYF. In nucleotides, the CDR3 is TGTGCCAGCGTAGGGCTCCTATACGAGCAGTACTTC.

This clone was observed a few times. This chain connects TRBV5-4 to TRBJ2-1; D possibly corresponds to TRBD1 (6 bases). The V gene's germline CDR1 is SGHNT and CDR2 YYREEE (reference sequence). This CDR3 has 15 amino acids. The ends were cut back, 4 bases at V and 6 bases at J, with 17 bases in the middle. The CDR3 region is CASSIRDMRRNEQFF. CDR3 DNA sequence: TGTGCCAGCAGCATTAGGGACATGAGACGCAATGAGCAGTTCTTC.

In this sample, this clone turned up a few times. CDR3 nucleotide sequence: TGCAGCGCGAAGGAAACTCCCACCGGGGAGCTGTTTTTT. It encodes CSAKETPTGELFF. This chain uses TRBV29-1 with TRBJ2-2, with D unclear. V lost 7 bases and J 4 bases, leaving 13 bases between the germline ends. CDR3 length: 13 residues. CDR1 is SQVTM, CDR2 ANQGSEA, per germline.

This clone was observed a handful of times. This chain connects TRBV7-2 to TRBJ2-4; the D is unclear. V lost 4 bases and J lost 6, with 13 bases in between. CDR1 and CDR2 (germline): SGHTA, FQGNSA. CDR3 length: 14 amino acids. CDR3 sequence reads: CASSSPGDRNIQYF. DNA of the CDR3: TGTGCCAGCAGCTCTCCGGGCGATAGAAACATTCAGTACTTC.

This clone has more than one count but fewer than ten. This chain joins TRBV7-2 and TRBJ1-2; 7 bases are shared with TRBD1. Per germline, CDR1 SGHTA and CDR2 FQGNSA. The CDR3 length is 15 residues. Losses at the gene ends were 5 bases for V and 4 bases for J; bases not matched to a gene: 10. The CDR3 DNA is TGTGCCAGCAGCCCGCGGGACAGATTTCCCTATGGCTACACCTTC. It encodes CASSPRDRFPYGYTF.

The rearrangement links TRBV28 to TRBJ1-1, with 9 bases that match TRBD1. V trimming: 4 bases; J trimming: 5 bases; junction bases outside the gene matches: 8. The CDR3 extends over 15 amino acids. CDR1 MDHEN and CDR2 SYDVKM come from the germline V gene. The CDR3 coding sequence is TGTGCCAGCAGTTCCAGGGACAGGGATCTGACTGAAGCTTTCTTT. This sequence encodes CASSSRDRDLTEAFF. Drawing the rest from reference TRBV28 and TRBJ1-1, the complete variable domain is DVKVTQSSRYLVKRTGEKVFLECVQDMDHENMFWYRQDPGLGLRLIYFSYDVKMKEKGDIPEGYSVSREKKERFSLILESASTNQTSMYLCASSSRDRDLTEAFFGQGTRLTVV.

This clone was detected a few times. The gene calls are TRBV2 and TRBJ2-6, with D hard to call. The CDR3 consists of 13 residues. The V end was cut by 8 bases, the J end by 2 bases, with 7 bases between. The V gene's germline CDR1 is SNHLY and CDR2 FYNNEI. The CDR3 is CASGVAGANVLTF. The CDR3 DNA is TGTGCCAGCGGAGTCGCTGGGGCCAACGTCCTGACTTTC.

The chain couples TRBV29-1 to TRBJ1-1; perhaps TRBD1 as D (5 bases). The CDR3 is 11 residues long. Germline loops: CDR1 SQVTM, CDR2 ANQGSEA. V lost 4 bases, J lost 4 bases, and 7 bases lay in between. CDR3 protein: CSVVRGTEAFF. The CDR3 nucleotides read TGCAGCGTTGTGAGGGGCACTGAAGCTTTCTTT.

In its sample, this clone was seen many times. The chain couples TRBV13 to TRBJ2-5; possible D gene TRBD2, 5 bases. Per the germline V gene, CDR1 is PRHDT and CDR2 is FYEKMQ (reference sequence). Trimming stripped 3 bases from V and 1 base from J, with 18 bases between. The CDR3 totals 17 residues. The CDR3 nucleotides read TGTGCCAGCAGCTTGGCCTGGTCTCGTGAGGGCCAAGAGACCCAGTACTTC. It specifies CASSLAWSREGQETQYF.

This clone was observed a few times. The chain has TRBV15 and TRBJ2-4; TRBD2 matches at 8 bases. The V and J ends lost 5 bases and 0 bases, in that order; junction bases with no gene match: 9. Germline CDR1 and CDR2: LNHNV and YYDKDF (reference sequence). CDR3 length equals 17 residues. DNA for the CDR3: TGTGCCACCAGCGCCTCACTAGCGGAACTAGCCAAAAACATTCAGTACTTC. Translated, it gives CATSASLAELAKNIQYF.

The rearrangement uses TRBV7-2 and TRBJ2-7; the D is unclear. Germline CDR1 reads SGHTA; CDR2 reads FQGNSA. The V and J ends lost 5 bases and 7 bases respectively, with 18 bases between them. This CDR3 contains 14 residues. CDR3 amino acids: CASSPSWLLTEQYF. The CDR3 DNA follows: TGTGCCAGCAGCCCCTCCTGGCTCCTTACGGAGCAGTACTTC.

This clone was seen only a few times. V usage is TRBV6-6 and J usage is TRBJ2-6; 8 nucleotides line up with TRBD1. The V segment lost 6 bases and the J segment 0 bases; nucleotides outside the gene matches: 1. The CDR3 contains 15 residues. From germline, CDR1 is MNHNY and CDR2 SVGAGI (reference sequence). CDR3 amino acids: CASSTGGSGANVLTF. CDR3 bases: TGTGCCAGCAGCACAGGGGGCTCTGGGGCCAACGTCCTGACTTTC.

The chain couples TRBV10-3 to TRBJ2-7, with 8 positions matching TRBD1. Germline CDR1 is ENHRY and CDR2 is SYGVKD. This CDR3 spans 13 amino acids. J was trimmed by 7 bases and V by 4 bases; bases with no gene match: 6. The CDR3 reads CAISGTGSGEQYV. The CDR3 nucleotides read TGTGCCATCAGTGGGACAGGGTCTGGTGAGCAGTACGTC.

The chain has TRBV27 and TRBJ1-2, with a possible D match to TRBD1 (5 bases). The CDR3 has 12 residues. The V gene's germline CDR1 is MNHEY and CDR2 SMNVEV (reference sequence). V gave up 5 bases and J gave up 8 bases, with 12 bases separating them. CDR3 in amino acids: CASSSWGGGYTF. For the CDR3, the DNA is TGTGCCAGCAGTAGTTGGGGCGGCGGCTACACCTTC.

This clone has just a few counts. V and J are TRBV30 and TRBJ2-5, with D possibly TRBD2 on 5 matching bases. The end of the DNA aligns better with TRBJ2-7, so the J call may be wrong. CDR1 and CDR2 (germline): GTSNPN, SVGIG (reference sequence). There are 11 residues in the CDR3. In nucleotides, the CDR3 is TGTGCCTGGAGCCCTAGCCACGAGCAGTACTTC. It yields the protein CAWSPSHEQYF.